This T cell receptor beta chain stems from a study of shared clonotypes between healthy human individuals. Sequenced by immunoSEQ multiplex PCR; TCRdb stores in-frame clones only, minus some. The sample shows around 340,000 clones, about 73% of them seen only once. The V and J ends lost 4 bases and 0 bases respectively, with 2 bases between them. The V gene's germline CDR1 is SGDLS and CDR2 YYNGEE. This CDR3 contains 11 residues. The rearrangement joins TRBV9 to TRBJ2-7; D unresolved. This TCR came from a man aged 25 to 40 in good health. The sample was memory CD4+ T cells sorted from blood. The subset was: CD45RA-negative fraction. CDR3 sequence reads: CASSSSYEQYF. The CDR3 DNA reads as TGTGCCAGCAGCTCCTCCTACGAGCAGTACTTC.